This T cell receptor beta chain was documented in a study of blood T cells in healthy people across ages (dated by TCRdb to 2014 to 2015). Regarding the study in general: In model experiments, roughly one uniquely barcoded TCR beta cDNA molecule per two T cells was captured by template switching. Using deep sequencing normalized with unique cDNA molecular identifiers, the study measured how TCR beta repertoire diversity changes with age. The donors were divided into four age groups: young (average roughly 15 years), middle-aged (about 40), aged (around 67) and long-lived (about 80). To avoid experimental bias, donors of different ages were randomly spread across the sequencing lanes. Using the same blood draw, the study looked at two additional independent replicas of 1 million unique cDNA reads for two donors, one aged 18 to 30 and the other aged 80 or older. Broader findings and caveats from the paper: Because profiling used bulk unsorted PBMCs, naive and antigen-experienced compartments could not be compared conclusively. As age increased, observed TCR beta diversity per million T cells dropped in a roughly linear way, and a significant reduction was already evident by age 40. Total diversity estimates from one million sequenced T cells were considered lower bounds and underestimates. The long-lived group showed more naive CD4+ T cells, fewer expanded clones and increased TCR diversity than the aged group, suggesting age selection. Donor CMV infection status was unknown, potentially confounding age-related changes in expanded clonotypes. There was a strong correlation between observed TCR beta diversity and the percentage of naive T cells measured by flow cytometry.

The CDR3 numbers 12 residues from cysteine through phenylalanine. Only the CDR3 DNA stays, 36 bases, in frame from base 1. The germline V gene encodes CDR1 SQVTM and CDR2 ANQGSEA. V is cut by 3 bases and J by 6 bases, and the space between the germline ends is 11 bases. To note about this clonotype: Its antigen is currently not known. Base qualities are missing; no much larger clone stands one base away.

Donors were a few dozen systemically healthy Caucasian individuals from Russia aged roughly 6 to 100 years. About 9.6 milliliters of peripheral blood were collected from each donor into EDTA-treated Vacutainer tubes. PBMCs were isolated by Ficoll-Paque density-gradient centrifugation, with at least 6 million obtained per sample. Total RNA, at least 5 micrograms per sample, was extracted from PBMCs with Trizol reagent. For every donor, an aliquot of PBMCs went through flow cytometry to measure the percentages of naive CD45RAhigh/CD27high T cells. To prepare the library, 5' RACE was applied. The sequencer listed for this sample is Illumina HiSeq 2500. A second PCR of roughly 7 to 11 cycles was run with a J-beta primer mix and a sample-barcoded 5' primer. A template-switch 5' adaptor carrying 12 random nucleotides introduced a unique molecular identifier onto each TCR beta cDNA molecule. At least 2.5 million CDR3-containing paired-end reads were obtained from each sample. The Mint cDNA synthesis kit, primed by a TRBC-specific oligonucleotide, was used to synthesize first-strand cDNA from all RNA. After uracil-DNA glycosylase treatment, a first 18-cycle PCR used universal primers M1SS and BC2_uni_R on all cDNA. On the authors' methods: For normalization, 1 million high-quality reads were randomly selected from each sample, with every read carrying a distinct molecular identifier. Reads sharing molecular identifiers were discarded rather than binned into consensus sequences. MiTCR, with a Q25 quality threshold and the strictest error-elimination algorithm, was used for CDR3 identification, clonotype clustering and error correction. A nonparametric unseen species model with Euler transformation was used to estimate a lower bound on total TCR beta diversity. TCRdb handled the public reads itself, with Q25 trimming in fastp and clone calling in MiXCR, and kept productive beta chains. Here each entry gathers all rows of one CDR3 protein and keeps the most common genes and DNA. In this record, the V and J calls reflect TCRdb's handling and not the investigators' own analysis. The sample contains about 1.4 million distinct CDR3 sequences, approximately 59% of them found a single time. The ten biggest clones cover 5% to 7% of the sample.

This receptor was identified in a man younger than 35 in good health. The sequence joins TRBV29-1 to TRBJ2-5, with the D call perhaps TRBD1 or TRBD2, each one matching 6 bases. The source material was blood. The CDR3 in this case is CSVDEGGKTQYF. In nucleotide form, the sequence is TGCAGCGTTGATGAGGGGGGTAAGACCCAGTACTTC.